This T cell receptor (beta chain) is drawn from a study of T cell responses to AZD1222 COVID-19 vaccine. Data came from immunoSEQ multiplex PCR; TCRdb stores just in-frame clones and leaves some out. The sample has some 70,000 clones; approximately 80% are singletons. Overall study results and limits: Repertoire samples came only from after the peak T cell response. The study found Spike-specific TCR breadth and depth rose after two AZD1222 doses.

CDR1 and CDR2 (germline): SGHNT, YYREEE (reference sequence). There are 16 residues in the CDR3. V was clipped by 4 bases and J by 3 bases; unmatched bases: 8. About this clone itself: Its antigen remains unknown.

The rearrangement joins TRBV5-4 to TRBJ2-3, with 10 bases that match TRBD1. The receptor was derived from an adult in good health. Sequencing used peripheral blood, obtained on day 0 of AZD1222 vaccination. CDR3 protein: CASSGDRGRRTDTQYF. CDR3 nucleotide sequence: TGTGCCAGCAGCGGTGACAGGGGGCGCCGTACAGATACGCAGTATTTT.